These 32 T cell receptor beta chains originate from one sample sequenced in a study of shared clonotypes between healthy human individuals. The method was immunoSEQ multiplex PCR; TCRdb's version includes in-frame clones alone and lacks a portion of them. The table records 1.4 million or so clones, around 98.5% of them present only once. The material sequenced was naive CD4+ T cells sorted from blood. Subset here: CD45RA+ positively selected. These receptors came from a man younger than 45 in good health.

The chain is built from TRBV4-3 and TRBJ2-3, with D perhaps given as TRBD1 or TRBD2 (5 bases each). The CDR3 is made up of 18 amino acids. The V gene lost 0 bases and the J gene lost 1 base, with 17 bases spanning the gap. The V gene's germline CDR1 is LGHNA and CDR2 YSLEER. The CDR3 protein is CASSQDARRGFRTDTQYF. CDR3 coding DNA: TGCGCCAGCAGCCAAGACGCCCGCCGGGGCTTTCGCACAGATACGCAGTATTTT.

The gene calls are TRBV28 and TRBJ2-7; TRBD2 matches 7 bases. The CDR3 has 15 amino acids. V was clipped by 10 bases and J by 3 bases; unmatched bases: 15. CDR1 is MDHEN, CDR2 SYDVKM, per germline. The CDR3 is CATTLGSSGHYEQYF. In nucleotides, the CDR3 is TGTGCCACCACGTTGGGGAGTAGCGGGCACTACGAGCAGTACTTC.

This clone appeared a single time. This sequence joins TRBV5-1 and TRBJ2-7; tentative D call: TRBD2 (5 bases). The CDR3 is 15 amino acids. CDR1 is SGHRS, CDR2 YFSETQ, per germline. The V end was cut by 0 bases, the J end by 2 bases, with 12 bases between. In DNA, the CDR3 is TGCGCCAGCAGCTTGGCCAGTGGGAGTCCCTACGAGCAGTACTTC. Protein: CASSLASGSPYEQYF.

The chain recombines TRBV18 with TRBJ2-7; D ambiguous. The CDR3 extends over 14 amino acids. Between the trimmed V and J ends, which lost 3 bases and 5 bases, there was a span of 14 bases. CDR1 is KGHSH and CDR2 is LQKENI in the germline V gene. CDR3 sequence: CASSPPGLVDEQYF. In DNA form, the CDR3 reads TGTGCCAGCTCACCTCCCGGGCTAGTAGACGAGCAGTACTTC.

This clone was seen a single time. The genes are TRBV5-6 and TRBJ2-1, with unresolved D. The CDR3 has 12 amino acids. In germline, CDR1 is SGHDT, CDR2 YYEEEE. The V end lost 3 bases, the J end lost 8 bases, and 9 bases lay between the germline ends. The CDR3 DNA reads TGTGCCAGCAGCTGGCAACGCGATGAGCAGTTCTTC. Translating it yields CASSWQRDEQFF. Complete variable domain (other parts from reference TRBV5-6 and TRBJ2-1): DAGVTQSPTHLIKTRGQQVTLRCSPKSGHDTVSWYQQALGQGPQFIFQYYEEEERQRGNFPDRFSGHQFPNYSSELNVNALLLGDSALYLCASSWQRDEQFFGPGTRLTVL.

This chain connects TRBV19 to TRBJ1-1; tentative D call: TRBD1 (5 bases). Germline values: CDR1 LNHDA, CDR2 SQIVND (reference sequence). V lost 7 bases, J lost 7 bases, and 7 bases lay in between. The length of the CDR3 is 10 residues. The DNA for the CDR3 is TGTGCCAGTATTGGGGGTGAAGCTTTCTTT. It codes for CASIGGEAFF.

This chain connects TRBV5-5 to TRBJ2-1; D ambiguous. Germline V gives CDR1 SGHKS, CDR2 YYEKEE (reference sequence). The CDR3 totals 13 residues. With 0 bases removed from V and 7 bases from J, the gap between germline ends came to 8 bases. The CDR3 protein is CASSLGGWNEQFF. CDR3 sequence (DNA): TGTGCCAGCAGCTTGGGGGGATGGAATGAGCAGTTCTTC.

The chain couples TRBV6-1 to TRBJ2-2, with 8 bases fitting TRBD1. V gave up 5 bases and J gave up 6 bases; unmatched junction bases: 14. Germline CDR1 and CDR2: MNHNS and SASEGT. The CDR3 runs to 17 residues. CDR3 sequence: CASSQVTGAFLAGELFF. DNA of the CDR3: TGTGCCAGCAGTCAAGTGACAGGGGCCTTCCTAGCCGGGGAGCTGTTTTTT.

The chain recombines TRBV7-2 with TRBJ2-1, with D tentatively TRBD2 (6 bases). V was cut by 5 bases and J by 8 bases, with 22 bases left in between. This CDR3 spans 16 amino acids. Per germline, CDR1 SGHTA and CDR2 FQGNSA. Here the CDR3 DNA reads TGTGCCAGCAGCGGACGGACTACCTCGGTGGGGGATGAGCAGTTCTTC. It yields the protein CASSGRTTSVGDEQFF.

The CDR3 DNA reads as TGTGCCAGCAGTTTTAGGGCAGCGAACTATGGCTACACCTTC. Translating gives CASSFRAANYGYTF. The V and J genes are TRBV28 and TRBJ1-2; D is ambiguous. This CDR3 has 14 amino acids. Germline V CDR1 and CDR2: MDHEN, SYDVKM. Trimming removed 3 bases from V and 2 bases from J, with 10 bases in between.

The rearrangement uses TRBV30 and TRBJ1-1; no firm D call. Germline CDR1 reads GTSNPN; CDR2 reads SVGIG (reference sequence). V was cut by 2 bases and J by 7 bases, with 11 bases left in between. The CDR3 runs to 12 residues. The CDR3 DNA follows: TGTGCCTGGAGTATGACGTTCGGTGAAGCTTTCTTT. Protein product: CAWSMTFGEAFF.

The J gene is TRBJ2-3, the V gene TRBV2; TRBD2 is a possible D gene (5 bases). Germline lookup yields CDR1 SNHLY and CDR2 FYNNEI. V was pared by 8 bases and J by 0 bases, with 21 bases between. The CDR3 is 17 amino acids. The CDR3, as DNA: TGTGCCAGCCACGGGGTGGGTCCCCTTATTAGCACAGATACGCAGTATTTT. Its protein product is CASHGVGPLISTDTQYF.

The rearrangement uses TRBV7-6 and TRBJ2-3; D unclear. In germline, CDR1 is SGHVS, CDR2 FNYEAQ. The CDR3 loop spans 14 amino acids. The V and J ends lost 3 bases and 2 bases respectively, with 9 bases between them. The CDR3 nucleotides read TGTGCCAGCAGCTTTAACAGAAACACAGATACGCAGTATTTT. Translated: CASSFNRNTDTQYF.

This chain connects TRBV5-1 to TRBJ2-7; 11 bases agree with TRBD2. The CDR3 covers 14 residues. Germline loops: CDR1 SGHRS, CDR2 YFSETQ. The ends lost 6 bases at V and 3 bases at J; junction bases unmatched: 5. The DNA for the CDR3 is TGCGCCAGCACCTTAGGACTAGCGGGCTACGAGCAGTACTTC. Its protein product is CASTLGLAGYEQYF.

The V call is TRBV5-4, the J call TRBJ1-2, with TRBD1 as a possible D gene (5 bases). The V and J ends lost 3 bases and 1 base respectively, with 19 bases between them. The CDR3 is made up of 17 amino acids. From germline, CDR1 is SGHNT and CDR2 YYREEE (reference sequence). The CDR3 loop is CASSSKRLGEINYGYTF. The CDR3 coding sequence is TGTGCCAGCAGCTCAAAAAGGTTGGGGGAGATTAACTATGGCTACACCTTC. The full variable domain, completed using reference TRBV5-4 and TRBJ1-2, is ETGVTQSPTHLIKTRGQQVTLRCSSQSGHNTVSWYQQALGQGPQFIFQYYREEENGRGNFPPRFSGLQFPNYSSELNVNALELDDSALYLCASSSKRLGEINYGYTFGSGTRLTVV.

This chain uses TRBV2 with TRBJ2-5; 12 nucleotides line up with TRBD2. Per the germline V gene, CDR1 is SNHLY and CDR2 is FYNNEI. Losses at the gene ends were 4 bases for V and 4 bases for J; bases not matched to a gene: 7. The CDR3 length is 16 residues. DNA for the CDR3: TGTGCCAGCAGTGGCCGACTAGCGGGAGTTGCAGAGACCCAGTACTTC. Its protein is CASSGRLAGVAETQYF.

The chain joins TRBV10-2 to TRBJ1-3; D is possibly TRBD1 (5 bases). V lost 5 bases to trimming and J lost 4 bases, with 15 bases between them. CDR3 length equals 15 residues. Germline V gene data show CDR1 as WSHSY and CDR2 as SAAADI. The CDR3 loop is CASSPQGGYGNTIYF. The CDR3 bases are TGCGCCAGCAGTCCCCAGGGAGGGTACGGAAACACCATATATTTT.

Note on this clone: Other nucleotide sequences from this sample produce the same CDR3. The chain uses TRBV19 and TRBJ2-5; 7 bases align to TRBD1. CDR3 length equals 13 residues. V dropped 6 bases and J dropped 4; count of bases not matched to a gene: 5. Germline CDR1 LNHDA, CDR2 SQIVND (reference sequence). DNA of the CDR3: TGTGCCAGTAGATTAGCAGGGGGAGAGACCCAGTACTTC. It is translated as CASRLAGGETQYF.

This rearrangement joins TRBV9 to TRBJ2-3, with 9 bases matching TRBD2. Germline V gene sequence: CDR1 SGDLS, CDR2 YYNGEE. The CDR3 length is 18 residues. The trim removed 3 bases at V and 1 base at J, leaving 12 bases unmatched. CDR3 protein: CASSGGISGSPRTDTQYF. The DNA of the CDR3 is TGTGCCAGCAGCGGTGGAATTAGCGGGAGCCCACGCACAGATACGCAGTATTTT.

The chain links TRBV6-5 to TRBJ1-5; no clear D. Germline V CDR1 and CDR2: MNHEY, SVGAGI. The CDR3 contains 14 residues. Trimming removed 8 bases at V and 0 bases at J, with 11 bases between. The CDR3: CASVFRDSNQPQHF. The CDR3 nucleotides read TGTGCCAGCGTCTTTAGGGATAGCAATCAGCCCCAGCATTTT.

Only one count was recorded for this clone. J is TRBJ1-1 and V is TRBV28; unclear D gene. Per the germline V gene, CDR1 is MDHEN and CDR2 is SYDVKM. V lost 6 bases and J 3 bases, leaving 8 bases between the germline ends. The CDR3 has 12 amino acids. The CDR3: CASSPEYTEAFF. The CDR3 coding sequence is TGTGCCAGCAGCCCAGAATACACTGAAGCTTTCTTT.

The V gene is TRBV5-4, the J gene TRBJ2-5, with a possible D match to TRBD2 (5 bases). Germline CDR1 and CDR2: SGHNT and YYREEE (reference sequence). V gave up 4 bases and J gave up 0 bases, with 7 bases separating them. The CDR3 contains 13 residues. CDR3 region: CASSPGYQETQYF. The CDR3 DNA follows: TGTGCCAGCAGCCCGGGGTACCAAGAGACCCAGTACTTC.

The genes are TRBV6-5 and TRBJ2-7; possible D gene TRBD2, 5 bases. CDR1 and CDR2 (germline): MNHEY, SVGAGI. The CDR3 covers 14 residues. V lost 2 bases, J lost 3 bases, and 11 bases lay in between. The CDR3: CASSYRARGYEQYF. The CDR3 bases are TGTGCCAGCAGTTACAGGGCCCGGGGCTACGAGCAGTACTTC.

CDR3 nucleotide sequence: TGCGCCAGCAGTGTTCGTAGCGGGAGCGGGGAGCTGTTTTTT. Its protein is CASSVRSGSGELFF. The chain is built from TRBV10-2 and TRBJ2-2; 9 positions agree with TRBD2. The V gene's germline CDR1 is WSHSY and CDR2 SAAADI. The CDR3 runs to 14 residues. The junction had 4 bases not matched to a gene; V was cut back by 4 bases and J by 7 bases.

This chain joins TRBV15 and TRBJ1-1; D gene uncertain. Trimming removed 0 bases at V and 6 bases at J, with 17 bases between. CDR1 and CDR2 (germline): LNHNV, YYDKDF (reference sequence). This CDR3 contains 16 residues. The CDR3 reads CATSRDLSSLGSEAFF. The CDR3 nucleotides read TGTGCCACCAGCAGAGATCTTAGCAGTTTGGGATCTGAAGCTTTCTTT.

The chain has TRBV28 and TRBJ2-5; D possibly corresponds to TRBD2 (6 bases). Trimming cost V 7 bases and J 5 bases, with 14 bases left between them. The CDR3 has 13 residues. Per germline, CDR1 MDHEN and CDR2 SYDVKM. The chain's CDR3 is CASIRDLGETQYF. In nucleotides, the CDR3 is TGTGCCAGCATTAGGGACTTGGGGGAGACCCAGTACTTC. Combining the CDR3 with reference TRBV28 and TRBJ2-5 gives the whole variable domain DVKVTQSSRYLVKRTGEKVFLECVQDMDHENMFWYRQDPGLGLRLIYFSYDVKMKEKGDIPEGYSVSREKKERFSLILESASTNQTSMYLCASIRDLGETQYFGPGTRLLVL.

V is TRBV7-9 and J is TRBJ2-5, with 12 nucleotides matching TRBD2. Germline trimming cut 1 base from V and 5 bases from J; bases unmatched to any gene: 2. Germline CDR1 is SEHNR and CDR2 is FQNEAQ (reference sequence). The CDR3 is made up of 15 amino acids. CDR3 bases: TGTGCCAGCAGCTTAGGACTAGCGGGAGTGGAGACCCAGTACTTC. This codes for CASSLGLAGVETQYF.

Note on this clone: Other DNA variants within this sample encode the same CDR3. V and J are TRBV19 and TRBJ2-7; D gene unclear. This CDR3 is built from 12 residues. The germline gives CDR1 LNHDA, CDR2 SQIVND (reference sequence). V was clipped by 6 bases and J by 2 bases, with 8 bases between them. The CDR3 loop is CASSSGAYEQYF. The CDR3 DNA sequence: TGTGCCAGTAGCTCCGGCGCCTACGAGCAGTACTTC.

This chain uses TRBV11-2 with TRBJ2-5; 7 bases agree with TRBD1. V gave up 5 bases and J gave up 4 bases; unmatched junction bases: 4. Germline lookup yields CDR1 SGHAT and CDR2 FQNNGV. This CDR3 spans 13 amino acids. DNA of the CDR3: TGTGCCAGCAGCGGGTGGACAGGAGAGACCCAGTACTTC. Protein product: CASSGWTGETQYF.

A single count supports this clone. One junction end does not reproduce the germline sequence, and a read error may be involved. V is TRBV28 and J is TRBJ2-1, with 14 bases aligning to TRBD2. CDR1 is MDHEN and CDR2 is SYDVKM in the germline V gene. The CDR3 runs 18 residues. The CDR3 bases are TGTGCCAGCAGTTTATGGTCTGGACTAGCGGGAGGAAGAACCAGCCCCGTCTTC. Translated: CASSLWSGLAGGRTSPVF.

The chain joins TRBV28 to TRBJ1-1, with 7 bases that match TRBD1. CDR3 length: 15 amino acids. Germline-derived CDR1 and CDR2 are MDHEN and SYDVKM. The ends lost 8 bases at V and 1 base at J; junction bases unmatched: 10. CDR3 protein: CASYRDSSWNTEAFF. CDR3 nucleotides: TGTGCCAGCTACCGGGACAGCTCTTGGAACACTGAAGCTTTCTTT. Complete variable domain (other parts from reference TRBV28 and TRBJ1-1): DVKVTQSSRYLVKRTGEKVFLECVQDMDHENMFWYRQDPGLGLRLIYFSYDVKMKEKGDIPEGYSVSREKKERFSLILESASTNQTSMYLCASYRDSSWNTEAFFGQGTRLTVV.

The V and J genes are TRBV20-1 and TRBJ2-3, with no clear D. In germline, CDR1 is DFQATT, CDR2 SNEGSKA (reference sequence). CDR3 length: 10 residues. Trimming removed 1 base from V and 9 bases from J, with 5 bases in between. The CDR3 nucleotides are TGCAGTGCTAGAGGGGCGACGCAGTATTTT. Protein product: CSARGATQYF.